These 29 T cell receptor beta chains originate from one sample sequenced in a study of blood T cell repertoires in COVID-19 (TCRdb year 2020). Library preparation used the immunoSEQ multiplex PCR assay. TCRdb mirrors the immuneACCESS table, restricted to in-frame sequences. Some clones are absent from its copies; in checked studies, under half trace to an unresolved V gene, and the reason for the others is unknown. Within this sample are 60,000 to 70,000 clones, with roughly 76% of them counted one time only. Roughly half of the sample comes from the top ten. Input material: peripheral blood. The source of these receptors is a woman older than 75 with acute or convalescent COVID-19.

This clone turned up a few times. This chain links TRBV13 with TRBJ1-3; D is possibly TRBD1 (5 bases). CDR1 and CDR2 from the germline V gene are PRHDT and FYEKMQ (reference sequence). V lost 4 bases to trimming and J lost 4 bases, with 14 bases between them. The CDR3 runs to 15 residues. CDR3 in amino acids: CASSSSREGGNTIYF. The CDR3 DNA reads TGTGCCAGCAGCTCGTCCCGGGAGGGGGGAAACACCATATATTTT. Filled out from reference TRBV13 and TRBJ1-3, the complete variable domain reads AAGVIQSPRHLIKEKRETATLKCYPIPRHDTVYWYQQGPGQDPQFLISFYEKMQSDKGSIPDRFSAQQFSDYHSELNMSSLELGDSALYFCASSSSREGGNTIYFGEGSWLTVV.

V gene TRBV29-1 combines with J gene TRBJ2-1, with D possibly matching TRBD2 (6 bases). The V gene's germline CDR1 is SQVTM and CDR2 ANQGSEA. Trimming took 7 bases from V and 7 from J, leaving 23 bases between them. The CDR3 is 15 residues long. The CDR3 DNA is TGCAGCGCCCAAGAGCCGGGACTGGAGGGGAATGAGCAGTTCTTC. It is translated as CSAQEPGLEGNEQFF.

The chain carries TRBV11-2 and TRBJ1-3, with 8 bases fitting TRBD1. This CDR3 is 15 amino acids long. J was trimmed by 8 bases and V by 7 bases; bases with no gene match: 13. Germline CDR1 SGHAT, CDR2 FQNNGV. The DNA for the CDR3 is TGTGCCAGCAACCCTTCCGGTGGACAGGGCTACACCATATATTTT. Its protein is CASNPSGGQGYTIYF.

The chain couples TRBV9 to TRBJ2-7; TRBD1 matches 9 bases. V shed 2 bases, J shed 3 bases, and the junction held 9 bases outside the gene matches. Per the germline V gene, CDR1 is SGDLS and CDR2 is YYNGEE. The CDR3 runs 16 residues. CDR3 in amino acids: CASSVYPGQGLYEQYF. CDR3 DNA: TGTGCCAGCAGCGTTTACCCGGGACAGGGCCTCTACGAGCAGTACTTC.

The chain links TRBV3-1 (or the pseudogene TRBV3-2) to TRBJ1-6; TRBD1 matches at 7 bases. V lost 3 bases and J lost 10; bases outside the gene matches: 6. CDR3 length: 14 residues. CDR1 and CDR2 from the germline V gene are LGHDT and YNNKEL (reference sequence). The DNA of the CDR3 is TGTGCCAGCAGCCACCTACAGGGGTCCTCACCCCTCCACTTT. Translated: CASSHLQGSSPLHF.

V is TRBV6-1 and J is TRBJ2-7; 7 positions match TRBD2. Germline V gene lookup returns CDR1 MNHNS and CDR2 SASEGT. After removal of 2 bases from V and 6 bases from J, the junction contained 7 bases not matched to a gene. CDR3 length equals 14 residues. The CDR3 DNA sequence: TGTGCCAGCAGTGAAATCTCTGGGGGGGTCGAGCAGTACTTC. It specifies CASSEISGGVEQYF.

This chain connects TRBV7-3 to TRBJ2-1, with 12 positions matching TRBD2. V shed 5 bases, J shed 4 bases, and the junction held 3 bases outside the gene matches. This CDR3 comprises 15 residues. CDR1 and CDR2 from the germline V gene are SGHTA and FQGTGA. CDR3 sequence reads: CASSNLAGGYNEQFF. DNA for the CDR3: TGTGCCAGCAGCAACCTAGCGGGAGGGTACAATGAGCAGTTCTTC.

This clone has only a few counts. J is TRBJ2-7 and V is TRBV3-1 (or the pseudogene TRBV3-2); D remains unclear. The germline CDR1 and CDR2 sequences are LGHDT and YNNKEL (reference sequence). Between the trimmed V and J ends, which lost 4 bases and 6 bases, there was a span of 13 bases. The CDR3 has 13 amino acids. CDR3 nucleotides: TGTGCCAGCAGCCCTTCCCGCGCATCCGAGCAGTACTTC. Its translation: CASSPSRASEQYF.

V is TRBV7-9 and J is TRBJ1-4; D uncertain. V shed 5 bases and J shed 4 bases, with 11 bases lying between them. The CDR3 has 14 residues. CDR1 SEHNR and CDR2 FQNEAQ come from the germline V gene (reference sequence). CDR3 DNA sequence: TGTGCCAGCAGCCGGGTGACCGGTAATGAAAAACTGTTTTTT. It codes for CASSRVTGNEKLFF.

The genes are TRBV6-5 and TRBJ1-6; a weak D match, TRBD1 (5 bases). The CDR3 covers 15 residues. Germline V gives CDR1 MNHEY, CDR2 SVGAGI. Trimming stripped 1 base from V and 6 bases from J, with 10 bases between. CDR3 loop: CASSYFRTLNSPLHF. In nucleotides, the CDR3 is TGTGCCAGCAGTTACTTTAGGACACTTAATTCACCCCTCCACTTT.

V gene TRBV7-2 combines with J gene TRBJ2-6; unclear D gene. Trimming removed 1 base from V and 0 bases from J, with 7 bases in between. The germline gives CDR1 SGHTA, CDR2 FQGNSA. This CDR3 contains 16 residues. The DNA for the CDR3 is TGTGCCAGCAGCTTAGGATCGAGCTCTGGGGCCAACGTCCTGACTTTC. This encodes CASSLGSSSGANVLTF.

The chain links TRBV5-1 to TRBJ2-7; 10 positions agree with TRBD2. The CDR3 totals 13 residues. CDR1 and CDR2 from the germline V gene are SGHRS and YFSETQ. V lost 5 bases, J lost 2 bases, and 1 base stayed unmatched. The CDR3 nucleotides read TGCGCCAGCAGAAGCGGGAGGGCCTACGAGCAGTACTTC. It codes for CASRSGRAYEQYF.

This chain uses TRBV11-2 with TRBJ2-1; possibly TRBD2 for D (5 bases). V lost 5 bases, J lost 4 bases, and 9 bases lay in between. There are 13 residues in the CDR3. Per the germline V gene, CDR1 is SGHAT and CDR2 is FQNNGV. The CDR3 here is CASSNPGYNEQFF. CDR3 nucleotide sequence: TGTGCCAGCAGCAACCCGGGGTACAATGAGCAGTTCTTC.

The chain carries TRBV5-1 and TRBJ2-7; a weak D match, TRBD2 (5 bases). Trimming left V 4 bases short and J 6 bases short, with 20 bases between. CDR1 is SGHRS, CDR2 YFSETQ, per germline. The CDR3 sequence is 15 residues long. CDR3 residues: CASSPRGGSHREQYF. CDR3 DNA: TGCGCCAGCAGCCCCCGGGGTGGGAGCCATCGCGAGCAGTACTTC.

The chain employs TRBV27 and TRBJ2-4; D is perhaps TRBD1 (5 bases). The CDR3 totals 17 residues. The germline CDR1 and CDR2 sequences are MNHEY and SMNVEV (reference sequence). V lost 3 bases and J 3 bases, leaving 18 bases between the germline ends. As DNA, the CDR3 is TGTGCCAGCAGTTTTTGGCGTAGACAGTTGGACAAAAACATTCAGTACTTC. Amino acid sequence: CASSFWRRQLDKNIQYF.

The chain has TRBV19 and TRBJ1-1; D unresolved. The CDR3 length is 14 residues. With 3 bases removed from V and 5 bases from J, the gap between germline ends came to 13 bases. Looked up from germline, CDR1 is LNHDA and CDR2 is SQIVND (reference sequence). The CDR3 region is CASSIVPGKTEAFF. The DNA of the CDR3 is TGTGCCAGTAGTATTGTTCCGGGAAAAACTGAAGCTTTCTTT.

The J gene is TRBJ2-7, the V gene TRBV7-3; TRBD2 matches at 10 bases. This CDR3 has 16 amino acids. V shed 2 bases and J 7 bases; nucleotides not matched to a gene: 11. CDR1 and CDR2 from the germline V gene are SGHTA and FQGTGA. CDR3 bases: TGTGCCAGCAGCTTAGATCGGGCTAGCGGGAGACGTGAGCAGTACTTC. Its protein is CASSLDRASGRREQYF.

In its sample, this clone was seen once. This chain connects TRBV13 to TRBJ2-3; tentatively, D is TRBD1 (5 bases). Germline-derived CDR1 and CDR2 are PRHDT and FYEKMQ (reference sequence). The V end was cut by 1 base, the J end by 2 bases, with 16 bases between. The CDR3 has 17 residues. The CDR3 coding sequence is TGTGCCAGCAGCTTAGTGCAGGGCCAGGCCCCCACAGATACGCAGTATTTT. It specifies CASSLVQGQAPTDTQYF.

The chain combines TRBV6-5 with TRBJ1-4; TRBD1 matches 8 bases. This CDR3 has 14 amino acids. Per the germline V gene, CDR1 is MNHEY and CDR2 is SVGAGI. The V segment lost 6 bases and the J segment 6 bases; nucleotides outside the gene matches: 6. The CDR3 sequence: CASRNRGVDEKLFF. CDR3 bases: TGTGCCAGCAGGAACAGGGGGGTGGATGAAAAACTGTTTTTT.

The chain uses TRBV27 and TRBJ2-1; the match to TRBD1 covers 10 bases. Trimming took 6 bases from V and 7 from J; bases not matched to a gene: 9. Germline-derived CDR1 and CDR2 are MNHEY and SMNVEV (reference sequence). The CDR3 consists of 15 residues. The CDR3 DNA reads as TGTGCCAGCAGCCCTAGGGGACAGGGGACGAATGAGCAGTTCTTC. Its protein is CASSPRGQGTNEQFF.

This clone was detected once. V is TRBV4-2 and J is TRBJ1-3; D is undetermined. Per germline, CDR1 LGHNA and CDR2 YNFKEQ. V lost 0 bases to trimming and J lost 0 bases, with 15 bases between them. The CDR3 is 18 amino acids. The DNA for the CDR3 is TGTGCCAGCAGCCAAGATCCGGGAGGTTGGAGCTCTGGAAACACCATATATTTT. Residues: CASSQDPGGWSSGNTIYF.

This clone was seen a handful of times. The rearrangement uses TRBV18 and TRBJ2-6; TRBD1 agrees at 11 bases. The germline CDR1 and CDR2 sequences are KGHSH and LQKENI. The V segment lost 3 bases and the J segment 2 bases; nucleotides outside the gene matches: 0. The CDR3 loop spans 16 amino acids. CDR3 sequence: CASSPGQGAGANVLTF. The CDR3 coding sequence is TGTGCCAGCTCACCGGGACAGGGGGCTGGGGCCAACGTCCTGACTTTC.

The chain joins TRBV6-5 to TRBJ1-1; 9 bases agree with TRBD1. From germline, CDR1 is MNHEY and CDR2 SVGAGI. V trimming: 0 bases; J trimming: 8 bases; junction bases outside the gene matches: 10. This CDR3 region has 16 residues. DNA for the CDR3: TGTGCCAGCAGTTACTCGGGCACAGGGGGCGCGGGGGAAGCTTTCTTT. Protein product: CASSYSGTGGAGEAFF.

The V call is TRBV3-1 (or the pseudogene TRBV3-2), the J call TRBJ2-7, with D possibly being TRBD2 (5 bases). This CDR3 region has 13 residues. V was trimmed by 1 base and J by 6 bases, leaving 10 bases between them. Germline values: CDR1 LGHDT, CDR2 YNNKEL (reference sequence). This chain's CDR3 is CASSQGPEGEQYF. The CDR3 DNA sequence: TGTGCCAGCAGCCAAGGTCCCGAGGGCGAGCAGTACTTC.

The rearrangement joins TRBV6-1 to TRBJ2-1, with 11 bases that match TRBD2. The CDR3 is 19 amino acids. Trimming took 2 bases from V and 0 from J; bases not matched to a gene: 9. Germline V CDR1 and CDR2: MNHNS, SASEGT. This CDR3 reads CASSEFGVSGRASYNEQFF. DNA of the CDR3: TGTGCCAGCAGTGAATTCGGGGTTAGCGGGAGGGCCTCCTACAATGAGCAGTTCTTC.

V usage is TRBV6-5 and J usage is TRBJ2-5; maybe TRBD1 (6 bases). CDR3 length equals 14 residues. In germline, CDR1 is MNHEY, CDR2 SVGAGI. Trimming left V 2 bases short and J 5 bases short, with 12 bases between. The CDR3 DNA follows: TGTGCCAGCAGTTACCAGGGGCCTATGGAGACCCAGTACTTC. Its translation is CASSYQGPMETQYF.

Only a few counts were recorded for this clone. The J gene is TRBJ1-1, the V gene TRBV20-1, with D unclear. The length of the CDR3 is 14 residues. Germline V gene lookup returns CDR1 DFQATT and CDR2 SNEGSKA (reference sequence). The ends were cut back, 3 bases at V and 4 bases at J, with 15 bases in the middle. CDR3 bases: TGCAGTGCTAGTAGAGGTTTTCGAGGCACTGAAGCTTTCTTT. This sequence encodes CSASRGFRGTEAFF.

The genes are TRBV3-1 (or the pseudogene TRBV3-2) and TRBJ2-7; 10 bases match TRBD1. This CDR3 region has 14 residues. The V gene end was trimmed by 4 bases and the J gene end by 3 bases; junction bases not matched to a gene: 3. The germline V gene has CDR1 LGHDT and CDR2 YNNKEL (reference sequence). The CDR3 region is CASSPGTGDYEQYF. CDR3 coding DNA: TGTGCCAGCAGCCCCGGGACAGGGGACTACGAGCAGTACTTC.

CDR3 in amino acids: CAISEGGLGYEQYF. The CDR3 DNA reads as TGTGCCATCAGTGAGGGGGGCCTAGGCTACGAGCAGTACTTC. The genes are TRBV10-3 and TRBJ2-7; a weak D match, TRBD1 (6 bases). Looked up from germline, CDR1 is ENHRY and CDR2 is SYGVKD. This CDR3 comprises 14 residues. Deletions cut 2 bases from V and 3 bases from J, with 11 bases between.